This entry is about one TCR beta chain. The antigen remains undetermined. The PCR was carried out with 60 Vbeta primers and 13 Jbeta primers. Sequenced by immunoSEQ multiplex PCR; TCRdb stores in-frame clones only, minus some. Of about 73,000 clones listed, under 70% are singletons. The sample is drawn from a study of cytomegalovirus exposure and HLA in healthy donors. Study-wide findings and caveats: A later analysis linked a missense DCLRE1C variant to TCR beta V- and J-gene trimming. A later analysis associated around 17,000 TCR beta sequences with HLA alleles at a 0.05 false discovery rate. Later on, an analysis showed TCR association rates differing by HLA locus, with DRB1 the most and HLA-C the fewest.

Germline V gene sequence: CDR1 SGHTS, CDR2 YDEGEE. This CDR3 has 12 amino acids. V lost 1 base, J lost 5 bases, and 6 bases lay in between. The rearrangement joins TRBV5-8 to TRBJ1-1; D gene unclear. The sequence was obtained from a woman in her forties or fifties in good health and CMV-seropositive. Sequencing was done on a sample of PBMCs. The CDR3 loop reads CASSLYGTEAFF. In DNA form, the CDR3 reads TGTGCCAGCAGCTTGTACGGGACTGAAGCTTTCTTT.